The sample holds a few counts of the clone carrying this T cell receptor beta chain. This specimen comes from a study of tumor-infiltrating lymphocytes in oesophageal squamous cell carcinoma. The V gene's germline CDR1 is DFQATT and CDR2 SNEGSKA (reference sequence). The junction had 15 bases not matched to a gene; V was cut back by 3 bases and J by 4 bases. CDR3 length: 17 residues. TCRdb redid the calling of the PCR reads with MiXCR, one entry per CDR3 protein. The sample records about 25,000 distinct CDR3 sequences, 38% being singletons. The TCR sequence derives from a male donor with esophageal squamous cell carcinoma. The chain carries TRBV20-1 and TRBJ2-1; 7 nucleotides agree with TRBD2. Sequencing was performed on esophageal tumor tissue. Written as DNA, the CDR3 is TGCAGTGCTAGTGGATTGTCGGCTAGCGGACCTTACAATGAGCAGTTCTTC. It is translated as CSASGLSASGPYNEQFF.